This T cell receptor beta chain was documented in a study of T-cell reconstitution after alpha-beta-depleted transplantation in children. Regarding the study as a whole: Several hundred expanded graft clones reportedly were the source of alpha-beta T cells about two months after transplant. T-cell counts and diversity were attributed mostly to newly produced T cells one year after transplant. The study traced high day-60 TCRbeta diversity in some patients to surviving recipient T cells and thymic progenitors.

TCRbeta library preparation incorporated unique molecular identifiers. TCRdb itself ran the PCR reads through MiXCR, one entry per CDR3 protein. This sample carries 900,000 or so distinct CDR3 sequences, roughly 15% of them seen once, and the ten largest clones take around 5%. This clonotype appeared a few times. Its antigen is as yet unknown. The CDR3 sequence is 15 residues long. Germline CDR1 SGHDT, CDR2 YYEEEE. V was shortened by 2 bases and J by 2 bases, with 13 bases between the two germline ends. This receptor was taken from a male patient younger than 18 who had a stem cell transplant for acute lymphoblastic leukemia, so the T cells may come from the graft donor. J is TRBJ2-5 and V is TRBV5-6, with D possibly matching TRBD1 (5 bases). The sequencing used PBMCs, mostly from graft donor cells, collected 360 days after TCRalphabeta/CD19-depleted stem cell transplant. Written as DNA, the CDR3 is TGTGCCAGCAGCTTTGGGGCAAGACATCAAGAGACCCAGTACTTC. Translated: CASSFGARHQETQYF.